What follows is one T cell receptor (beta chain) and its context. A read error may account for a junction end that differs from germline. The germline CDR1 and CDR2 sequences are LGHDT and YNNKEL (reference sequence). There are 17 residues in the CDR3. Breast cancer patients provided tissue from their axillary draining lymph nodes. A single record per CDR3 protein comes from TCRdb applying MiXCR to the multiplex PCR reads. The sample gives over 130,000 distinct CDR3 sequences, approximately 29% of which show up once; roughly 2.2% is in the top ten. These data are taken from a study of breast tumors, draining lymph nodes, adjacent tissues.

This sequence originates from a female donor with breast cancer. Some clones in this sample may be carry-over from other donors' samples. The source material was axillary lymph node tissue. The chain joins TRBV3-1 to TRBJ2-1; D possibly corresponds to TRBD1 (6 bases). As DNA, the CDR3 is TGCGCCAGCAGCCAACCCACAGGGATCCCAAACTACAATAAGCAGTTCTTC. It is translated as CASSQPTGIPNYNKQFF.